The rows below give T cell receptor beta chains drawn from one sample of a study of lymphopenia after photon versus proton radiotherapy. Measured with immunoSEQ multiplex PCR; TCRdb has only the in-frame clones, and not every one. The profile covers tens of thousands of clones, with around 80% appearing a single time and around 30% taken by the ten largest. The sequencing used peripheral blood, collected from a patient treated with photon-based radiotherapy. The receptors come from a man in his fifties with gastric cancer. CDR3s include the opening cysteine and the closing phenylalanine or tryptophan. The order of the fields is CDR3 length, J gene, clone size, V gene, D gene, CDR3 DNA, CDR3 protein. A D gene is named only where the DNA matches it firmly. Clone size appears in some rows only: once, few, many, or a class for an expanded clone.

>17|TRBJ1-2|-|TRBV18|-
TGTGCCAGCTCACCACGCGACGGCGGAATGGCTACGGATGGCTACACCTTC
CASSPRDGGMATDGYTF
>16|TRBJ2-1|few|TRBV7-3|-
TGTGCCAGCAGCCCTCCCGGCAGCGGCCTAGACAATGAGCAGTTCTTC
CASSPPGSGLDNEQFF
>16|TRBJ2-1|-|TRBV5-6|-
TGTGCCAGCAGCCTGACTGGCAGCAACCTCTACAATGAGCAGTTCTTC
CASSLTGSNLYNEQFF
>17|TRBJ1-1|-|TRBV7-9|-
TGTGCCAGCAGCCCCATAGGACGGACCGACCCGAACACTGAAGCTTTCTTT
CASSPIGRTDPNTEAFF
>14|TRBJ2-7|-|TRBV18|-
TGTGCCAGCTCTCCGGACTCGAGCTCCTACGAGCAGTACTTC
CASSPDSSSYEQYF
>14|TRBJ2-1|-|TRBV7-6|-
TGTGCCAGCAGCTTAGTTGGCACCTACAATGAGCAGTTCTTC
CASSLVGTYNEQFF
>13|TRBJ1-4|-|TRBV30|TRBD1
TGTGCCTGGGCCCGGGACAGGGTTGAAAAACTGTTTTTT
CAWARDRVEKLFF
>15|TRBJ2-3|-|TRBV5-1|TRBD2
TGCGCCAGCAGCTTAGCGGGAGGGTATGAAGATACGCAGTATTTT
CASSLAGGYEDTQYF
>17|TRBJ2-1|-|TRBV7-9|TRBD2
TGTGCCAGCAGCTTAGATGCGGGAGCGGGTTATTACAATGAGCAGTTCTTC
CASSLDAGAGYYNEQFF
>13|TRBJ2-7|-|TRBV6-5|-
TGTGCCAGCAGACCTACCTGGGGTCGGGAGCAGTACTTC
CASRPTWGREQYF
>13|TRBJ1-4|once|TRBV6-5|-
TGTGCCAGCACCGAAGGGGAATATGAAAAACTGTTTTTT
CASTEGEYEKLFF
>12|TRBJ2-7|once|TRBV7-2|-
TGTGCCAGCAGCTTCGACAGTGACGAGCAGTACTTC
CASSFDSDEQYF
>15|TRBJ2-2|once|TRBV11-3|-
TGTGCCAGCAGCTTAGACAGGGGATTCACCGGGGAGCTGTTTTTT
CASSLDRGFTGELFF
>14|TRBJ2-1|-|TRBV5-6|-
TGTGCCAGCACACGTTGGGGGGAGTACAATGAGCAGTTCTTC
CASTRWGEYNEQFF
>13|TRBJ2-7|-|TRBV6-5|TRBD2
TGTGCCAGCAGTTACGGCGGGAGAAACGAGCAGTACTTC
CASSYGGRNEQYF
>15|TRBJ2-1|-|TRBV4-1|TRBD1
TGCGCCAGCAGCCACACACAGGGGTCCTACAATGAGCAGTTCTTC
CASSHTQGSYNEQFF
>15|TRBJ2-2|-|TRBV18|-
TGTGCCAGCTCACCATTGGAGGGGACCACCGGGGAGCTGTTTTTT
CASSPLEGTTGELFF
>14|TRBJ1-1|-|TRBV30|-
TGTGCCTGGAGTAATGCCCTTAGAACCCCTGAAGCTTTCTTT
CAWSNALRTPEAFF
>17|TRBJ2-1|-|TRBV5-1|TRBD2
TGCGCCAGCAGCTTGGGCCGTCTGGCGGGAGGGAACAATGAGCAGTTCTTC
CASSLGRLAGGNNEQFF
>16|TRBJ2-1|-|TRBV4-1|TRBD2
TGCGCCAGCAGCCAAGATACTAGCGGGAAATACAATGAGCAGTTCTTC
CASSQDTSGKYNEQFF
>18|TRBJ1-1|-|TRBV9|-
TGTGCCAGCAGCTCACGAATGGAGGGAGGGGCGTTTCGGGCTGAAGCTTTCTTT
CASSSRMEGGAFRAEAFF
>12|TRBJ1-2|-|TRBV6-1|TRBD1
TGTGCCAGCAGCGGACAGGGATATGGCTACACCTTC
CASSGQGYGYTF
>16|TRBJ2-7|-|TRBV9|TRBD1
TGTGCCAGCACCCTGCCCAGGGACAGGTCCCCCTACGAGCAGTACTTC
CASTLPRDRSPYEQYF
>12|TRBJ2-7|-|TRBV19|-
TGTGCCAGTAGCAGGGGGGCCTACGAGCAGTACTTC
CASSRGAYEQYF
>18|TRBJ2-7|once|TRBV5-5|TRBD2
TGTGCCAGCAGCTCCTCAAGACTAGCGGGAGAGGGCTCCTACGAGCAGTACTTC
CASSSSRLAGEGSYEQYF
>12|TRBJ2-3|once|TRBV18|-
TGTGCCAGCTCACGTAACACAGATACGCAGTATTTT
CASSRNTDTQYF
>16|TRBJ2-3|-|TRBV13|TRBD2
TGTGCCAGCAGCCCAAAGACTAGCCTGGGCACAGATACGCAGTATTTT
CASSPKTSLGTDTQYF
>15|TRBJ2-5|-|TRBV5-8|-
TGTGCCAGCAGCTTGGGCCTAGACCGCCAAGAGACCCAGTACTTC
CASSLGLDRQETQYF
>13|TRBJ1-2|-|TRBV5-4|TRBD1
TGTGCCAGCAGCTGGGGACAGGTTAATGGCTACACCTTC
CASSWGQVNGYTF
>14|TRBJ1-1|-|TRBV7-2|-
TGTGCCAGCAGCTTTTTACAGGGGAACACTGAAGCTTTCTTT
CASSFLQGNTEAFF
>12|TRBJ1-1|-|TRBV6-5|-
TGTGCCAGCAGTTCCCAGGGTACTGAAGCTTTCTTT
CASSSQGTEAFF
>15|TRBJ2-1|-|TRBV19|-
TGTGCCAGTAGTATAGCCTCGACCTCCTACAATGAGCAGTTCTTC
CASSIASTSYNEQFF
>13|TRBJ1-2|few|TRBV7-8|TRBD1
TGTGCCAGCAGCCCAGGACAGGGTGGTGGCTACACCTTC
CASSPGQGGGYTF
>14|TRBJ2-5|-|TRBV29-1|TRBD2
TGCAGCGTTGGACTAGCGGGGAACCAAGAGACCCAGTACTTC
CSVGLAGNQETQYF
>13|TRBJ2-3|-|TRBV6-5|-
TGTGCCACCGTACCTGGGGGGTCAGATACGCAGTATTTT
CATVPGGSDTQYF
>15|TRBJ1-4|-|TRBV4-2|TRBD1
TGTGCCACCAGACAGGGGATTGGGGTTAATGAAAAACTGTTTTTT
CATRQGIGVNEKLFF
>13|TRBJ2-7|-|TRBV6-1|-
TGTGCCAGCAGTGAAAGTGAAGGGTGGGGGCAGTACTTC
CASSESEGWGQYF
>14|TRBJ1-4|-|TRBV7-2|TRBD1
TGTGCCAGCAGCGGGGACAGGGCCCTGGGAAAACTGTTTTTT
CASSGDRALGKLFF
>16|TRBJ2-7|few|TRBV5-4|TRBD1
TGTGCCAGCAGCCTGGCCCTAGGGACAGGGTACAACGAGCAGTACTTC
CASSLALGTGYNEQYF
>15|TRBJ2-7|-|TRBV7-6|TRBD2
TGTGCCAGCAGTGCCCGAGCGGGACCCACCTACGAGCAGTACTTC
CASSARAGPTYEQYF
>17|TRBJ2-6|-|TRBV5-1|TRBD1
TGCGCCAGTACACAGGGGGCGCGACTGGCTGGGGCCAACGTCCTGACTTTC
CASTQGARLAGANVLTF
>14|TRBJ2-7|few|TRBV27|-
TGTGCCAGCAGCCGCGGGACAAGGCCGTACGAGCAGTACTTC
CASSRGTRPYEQYF
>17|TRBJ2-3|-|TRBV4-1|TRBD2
TGCGCCAGCAGCCAAGAGGGGGGACTAGTCTTGGCAGATACGCAGTATTTT
CASSQEGGLVLADTQYF
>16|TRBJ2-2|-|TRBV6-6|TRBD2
TGTGCCAGCAGTTACACGGTAGCGGGAGAAACTGGGGAGCTGTTTTTT
CASSYTVAGETGELFF